This entry concerns a single T cell receptor (beta chain). This sample is part of a study of blood T cell repertoires in COVID-19. Across the study: Donors in the United States, Italy and Spain gave samples during acute or convalescent COVID-19.

Original methodology: For nucleated cells, counts were estimated from reference gene primer amplification. Repertoires were generated with immunoSEQ multiplex PCR, while TCRdb's copy carries only in-frame clones and drops some. The DNA was the basis for D and trimming; V, J and clone size are from that table. The sample yields about 280,000 clones, roughly 80% seen once. The length of the CDR3 is 16 residues. The ends lost 2 bases at V and 5 bases at J; junction bases unmatched: 9. Germline loops: CDR1 KGHDR, CDR2 SFDVKD. Clinical history as reported by participants underpinned cohort assignment. Up to 2 weeks before entering the study, exposed participants had met a COVID-19 case.

The V and J genes are TRBV24-1 and TRBJ2-5, with TRBD2 matching 8 bases. This clonotype was obtained from a middle-aged man who had been exposed to COVID-19. The sequenced sample was PBMCs or T cells enriched from blood (not recorded which). The CDR3 is CATSDSLAGVLETQYF. The CDR3 DNA is TGTGCCACCAGTGATTCCCTAGCGGGCGTGTTGGAGACCCAGTACTTC.